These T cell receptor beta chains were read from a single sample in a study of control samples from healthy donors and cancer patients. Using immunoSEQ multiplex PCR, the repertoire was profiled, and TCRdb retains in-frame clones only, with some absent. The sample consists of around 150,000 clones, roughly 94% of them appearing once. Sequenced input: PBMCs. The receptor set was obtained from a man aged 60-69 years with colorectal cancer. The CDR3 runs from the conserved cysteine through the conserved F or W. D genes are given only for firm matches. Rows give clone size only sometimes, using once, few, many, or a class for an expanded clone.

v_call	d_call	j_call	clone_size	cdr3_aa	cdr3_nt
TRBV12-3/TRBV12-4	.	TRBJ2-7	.	CASSPGNEQYF	TGTGCCAGCAGTCCGGGTAACGAGCAGTACTTC
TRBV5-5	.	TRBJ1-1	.	CASSLFLGSREAFF	TGTGCCAGCAGCTTGTTTCTTGGCAGCCGTGAAGCTTTCTTT
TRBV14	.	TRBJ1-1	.	CASSLGQKNTEAFF	TGTGCCAGCAGCTTAGGACAGAAGAACACTGAAGCTTTCTTT
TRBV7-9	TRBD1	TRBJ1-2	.	CASSLGTANLDGYTF	TGTGCCAGCAGCCTAGGGACAGCGAATCTGGATGGCTACACCTTC
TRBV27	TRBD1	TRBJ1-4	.	CASSPGQGVGKLFF	TGTGCCAGCAGTCCCGGACAGGGGGTTGGAAAACTGTTTTTT
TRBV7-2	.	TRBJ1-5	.	CASSLLWGGNQPQHF	TGTGCCAGCAGCCTTTTGTGGGGTGGCAATCAGCCCCAGCATTTT
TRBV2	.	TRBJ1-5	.	CASSDGAGNQPQHF	TGTGCCAGCAGTGATGGGGCAGGTAATCAGCCCCAGCATTTT
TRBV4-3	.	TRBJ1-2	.	CASSQDGVGGPYGYTF	TGCGCCAGCAGCCAAGATGGGGTTGGGGGCCCTTATGGCTACACCTTC
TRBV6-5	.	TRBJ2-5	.	CATPYRGGETQYF	TGTGCCACTCCCTACAGGGGGGGGGAGACCCAGTACTTC
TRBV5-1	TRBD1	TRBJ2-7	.	CASSWGQGSYEQYF	TGCGCCAGCAGCTGGGGACAGGGGTCATACGAGCAGTACTTC
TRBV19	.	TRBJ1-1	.	CASRPGTASTEAFF	TGTGCCAGTAGACCCGGGACGGCCAGCACTGAAGCTTTCTTT
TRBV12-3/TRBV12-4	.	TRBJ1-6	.	CASTRATASPLHF	TGTGCCAGCACTAGGGCAACGGCTTCACCCCTCCACTTT
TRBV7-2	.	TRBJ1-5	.	CASSPRVSQPQHF	TGTGCCAGCAGCCCCAGGGTATCTCAGCCCCAGCATTTT
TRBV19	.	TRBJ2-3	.	CASSIGAGASTDTQYF	TGTGCCAGTAGTATAGGGGCAGGGGCTAGCACAGATACGCAGTATTTT
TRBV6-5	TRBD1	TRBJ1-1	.	CASRGDRPRAFF	TGTGCCAGCAGGGGGGACAGACCACGGGCTTTCTTT
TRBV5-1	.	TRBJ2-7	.	CASRQGRSYEQYF	TGCGCCAGCAGACAGGGCCGCTCCTACGAGCAGTACTTC
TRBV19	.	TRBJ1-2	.	CASTMGTGPLKNYGYTF	TGTGCCAGTACTATGGGAACAGGGCCCTTGAAAAACTATGGCTACACCTTC
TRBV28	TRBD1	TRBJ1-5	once	CASSLGRQGLPPQHF	TGTGCCAGCAGCCTAGGGCGACAGGGACTGCCTCCCCAGCATTTT
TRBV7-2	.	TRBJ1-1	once	CASSSDRGNTEAFF	TGTGCCAGCAGCTCGGACAGAGGGAACACTGAAGCTTTCTTT
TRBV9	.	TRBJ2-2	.	CASSPRTYVTGELFF	TGTGCCAGCAGCCCTCGAACCTACGTAACCGGGGAGCTGTTTTTT
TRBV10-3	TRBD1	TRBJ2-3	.	CAISGDRGDTQYF	TGTGCCATCAGTGGGGACAGGGGAGATACGCAGTATTTT
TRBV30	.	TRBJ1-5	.	CAWSVIGNQPQHF	TGTGCCTGGAGTGTCATAGGCAATCAGCCCCAGCATTTT
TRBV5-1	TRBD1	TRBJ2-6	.	CASSIRTGGSSGANVLTF	TGCGCCAGCAGCATAAGGACAGGGGGCTCGTCTGGGGCCAACGTCCTGACTTTC
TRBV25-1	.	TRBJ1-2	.	CASSEPDGAGGNYGYTF	TGTGCCAGCAGTGAGCCAGACGGGGCAGGCGGGAACTATGGCTACACCTTC
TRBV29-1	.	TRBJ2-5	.	CSVGDLETQYF	TGCAGCGTTGGGGATCTAGAGACCCAGTACTTC
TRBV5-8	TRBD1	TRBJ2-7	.	CASRTGGNSYEQYF	TGTGCCAGCAGGACAGGGGGGAACTCCTACGAGCAGTACTTC
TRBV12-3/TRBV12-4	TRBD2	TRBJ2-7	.	CASSLGTMYF	TGTGCCAGCAGTTTGGGGACTATGTACTTC
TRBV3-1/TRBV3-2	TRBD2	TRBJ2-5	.	CASSHLLAGTARETQYF	TGTGCCAGCAGCCACCTACTAGCGGGTACGGCGAGGGAGACCCAGTACTTC
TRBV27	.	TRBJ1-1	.	CASSFRTPNTEAFF	TGTGCCAGCAGTTTCAGGACACCGAACACTGAAGCTTTCTTT
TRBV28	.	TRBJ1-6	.	CASSPRWGDHSPLHF	TGTGCCAGCAGCCCCCGGTGGGGCGACCATTCACCCCTCCACTTT
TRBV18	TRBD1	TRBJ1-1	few	CASSLGQGQNTEAFF	TGTGCCAGCTCACTAGGACAGGGCCAAAACACTGAAGCTTTCTTT
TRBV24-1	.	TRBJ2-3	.	CATSDFRDKTDTQYF	TGTGCCACCAGTGATTTTCGGGACAAAACGGATACGCAGTATTTT
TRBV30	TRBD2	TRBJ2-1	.	CAWSTSSGGAYEQFF	TGTGCCTGGAGTACGTCTAGCGGGGGGGCCTATGAGCAGTTCTTC
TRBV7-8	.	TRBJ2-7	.	CASSLVGVTTSYEQYF	TGTGCCAGCAGCTTAGTCGGGGTAACTACCTCCTACGAGCAGTACTTC
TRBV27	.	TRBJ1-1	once	CASSDRVAEAFF	TGTGCCAGCAGCGATAGGGTAGCTGAAGCTTTCTTT
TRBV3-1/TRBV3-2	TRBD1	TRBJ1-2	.	CASSQGPGQGSYGYTF	TGTGCCAGCAGCCAAGGGCCGGGACAGGGATCTTATGGCTACACCTTC
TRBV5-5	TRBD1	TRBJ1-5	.	CASSPDRGFNNQPQHF	TGTGCCAGCAGCCCGGACAGGGGATTCAACAATCAGCCCCAGCATTTT
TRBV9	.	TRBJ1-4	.	CASSSQANEKLFF	TGTGCCAGCAGCTCACAGGCTAATGAAAAACTGTTTTTT